This T cell receptor (beta chain) was sequenced for a study of CD8+CD57+ T cells in acquired aplastic anemia. Study-wide points: Overlap between patients and controls comprised roughly 30 CD8+ CDR3 sequences. A significant difference in CD8+ Simpson's diversity between patients and controls was not found.

This clonotype was detected many times. The antigen remains unidentified. V gave up 4 bases and J gave up 5 bases, with 15 bases separating them. From germline, CDR1 is SGHTS and CDR2 YDEGEE. This CDR3 comprises 14 residues. All sequencing subjects had displayed CD8+CD57+ cell expansion on flow cytometry. Severe acquired aplastic anemia was present in every patient. Sampling of blood occurred while the patients had still received no therapy. Profiling that covered TCR beta VDJ and CDR3 relied on genomic DNA as its template. TCRdb processed the reads anew with MiXCR; each CDR3 protein has one entry. The sample yields some 170,000 distinct CDR3 sequences, nearly 65% seen once.

The clonotype was recovered from a human donor with aplastic anemia. The sequencing sample was made of sorted CD4+, CD8+, or CD8+CD57+ T cells (not recorded which) from PBMCs. The V gene is TRBV5-8, the J gene TRBJ2-5; TRBD1 is a possible D gene (6 bases). CDR3 DNA: TGTGCCAGCAGCCGCAACCGACAGGCGGAGACCCAGTACTTC. It specifies CASSRNRQAETQYF. Looking up the rest from reference TRBV5-8 and TRBJ2-5 gives the full variable domain: EAGVTQSPTHLIKTRGQQATLRCSPISGHTSVYWYQQALGLGLQFLLWYDEGEERNRGNFPPRFSGRQFPNYSSELNVNALELEDSALYLCASSRNRQAETQYFGPGTRLLVL.